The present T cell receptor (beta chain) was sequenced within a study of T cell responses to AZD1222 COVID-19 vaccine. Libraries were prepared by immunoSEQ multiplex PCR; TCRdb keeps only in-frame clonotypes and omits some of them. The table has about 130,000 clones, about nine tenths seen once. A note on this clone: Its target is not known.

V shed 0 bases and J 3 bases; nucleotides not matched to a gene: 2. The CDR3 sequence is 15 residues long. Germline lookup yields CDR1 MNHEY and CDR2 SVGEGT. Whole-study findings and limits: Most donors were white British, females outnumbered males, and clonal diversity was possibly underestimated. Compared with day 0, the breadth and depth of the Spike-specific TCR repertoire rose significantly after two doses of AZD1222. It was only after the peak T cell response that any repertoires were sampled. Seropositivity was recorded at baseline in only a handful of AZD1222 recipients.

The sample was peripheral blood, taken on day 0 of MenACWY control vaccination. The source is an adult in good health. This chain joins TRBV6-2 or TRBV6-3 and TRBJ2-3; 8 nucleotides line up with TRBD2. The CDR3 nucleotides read TGTGCCAGCAGTTACTCCCTAGCGGGTACAGATACGCAGTATTTT. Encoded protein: CASSYSLAGTDTQYF.